Each of the 23 T cell receptor beta chains below was sequenced from the same sample in a study of cytomegalovirus exposure and HLA in healthy donors. A multiplex PCR was run with 60 Vbeta primers and 13 Jbeta primers. The data were produced by immunoSEQ multiplex PCR, yet TCRdb's version contains in-frame clones alone and is incomplete. Counted here are roughly 120,000 clones, about 86% occurring once; the ten biggest clones make up 3.5% to 4.5%. Sequenced input: PBMCs. The receptors here all came from a woman aged 25 to 39 in good health and CMV-seronegative.

V gene TRBV28 combines with J gene TRBJ2-7, with TRBD1 matching over 9 bases. Germline V CDR1 and CDR2: MDHEN, SYDVKM. J gave up 4 bases and V 4 bases, and 8 bases lay outside the gene matches. The CDR3 covers 15 residues. The DNA of the CDR3 is TGTGCCAGCAGTTCCCCACAGGGGGCTGAGTACGAGCAGTACTTC. Translated, it gives CASSSPQGAEYEQYF.

The gene calls are TRBV28 and TRBJ1-1, with D possibly matching TRBD1 (5 bases). The V end lost 3 bases, the J end lost 8 bases, and 16 bases lay between the germline ends. The CDR3 runs to 14 residues. Germline CDR1 MDHEN, CDR2 SYDVKM. The CDR3 sequence is CASSLQGQPLEAFF. For the CDR3, the DNA is TGTGCCAGCAGTTTGCAGGGCCAACCTCTAGAAGCTTTCTTT.

This chain connects TRBV9 to TRBJ2-1; 7 positions match TRBD2. The CDR3 is made up of 16 amino acids. Trimming took 4 bases from V and 1 from J; bases not matched to a gene: 8. In germline, CDR1 is SGDLS, CDR2 YYNGEE. CDR3 region: CASSTTAGTSYNEQFF. The CDR3 coding sequence is TGTGCCAGCAGCACTACAGCGGGAACGTCCTACAATGAGCAGTTCTTC.

The chain links TRBV5-5 to TRBJ1-2, with no clear D. V dropped 4 bases and J dropped 0 bases, with 10 bases sitting between them. The germline V gene encodes CDR1 SGHKS and CDR2 YYEKEE (reference sequence). This CDR3 has 14 residues. The CDR3 sequence: CASSQAEANYGYTF. CDR3 coding DNA: TGTGCCAGCAGCCAGGCAGAAGCTAACTATGGCTACACCTTC.

This rearrangement joins TRBV19 to TRBJ2-7, with D possibly TRBD1 on 6 matching bases. Per the germline V gene, CDR1 is LNHDA and CDR2 is SQIVND (reference sequence). This CDR3 contains 14 residues. Trimming shortened V by 1 base and J by 3 bases, and 10 bases separated the two germline ends. CDR3 amino acids: CASSIVQGHYEQYF. Here the CDR3 DNA reads TGTGCCAGTAGTATAGTGCAGGGGCACTACGAGCAGTACTTC.

The CDR3 sequence is CASSSTGAGAHEQYF. As DNA, the CDR3 is TGTGCCAGCAGTTCCACGGGGGCGGGAGCCCACGAGCAGTACTTC. The chain employs TRBV6-1 and TRBJ2-7, with a possible D match to TRBD2 (7 bases). Germline V gene data show CDR1 as MNHNS and CDR2 as SASEGT. With 5 bases removed from V and 5 bases from J, the gap between germline ends came to 19 bases. The CDR3 extends over 15 amino acids.

As DNA, the CDR3 is TGTGCCATCAGTACCAGCGGGGGCTCCTACGAGCAGTACTTC. Protein sequence: CAISTSGGSYEQYF. The V and J genes are TRBV10-3 and TRBJ2-5, with TRBD2 identical over 8 bases. The assigned J gene may be wrong: the sequence end matches TRBJ2-7 better. Germline V gene lookup returns CDR1 ENHRY and CDR2 SYGVKD. The CDR3 spans 14 residues.

This chain joins TRBV4-3 and TRBJ2-7, with D possibly being TRBD1 (6 bases). The CDR3 totals 15 residues. Trimming removed 6 bases from V and 5 bases from J, with 20 bases in between. Germline loops: CDR1 LGHNA, CDR2 YSLEER. The CDR3 DNA sequence: TGCGCCAGCAGTTCAAGACAGGCGGGTTTCGACGAGCAGTACTTC. Its translation: CASSSRQAGFDEQYF.

V is TRBV28 and J is TRBJ2-7, with 7 bases that match TRBD2. CDR3 size: 14 residues. Losses at the gene ends were 10 bases for V and 4 bases for J; bases not matched to a gene: 13. Germline CDR1 and CDR2: MDHEN and SYDVKM. The CDR3 DNA reads as TGTGCCACCCAGCCCAGCGGGACCAGATACGAGCAGTACTTC. Translated, it gives CATQPSGTRYEQYF.

The CDR3 bases are TGCGCCAGCAGCCAAGTTGAGAGAACCTACGAGCAGTACTTC. It is translated as CASSQVERTYEQYF. J is TRBJ2-7 and V is TRBV4-3; D gene uncertain. Deletions cut 1 base from V and 2 bases from J, with 9 bases between. The V gene's germline CDR1 is LGHNA and CDR2 YSLEER. The CDR3 runs 14 residues.

V is TRBV5-4 and J is TRBJ2-7; maybe TRBD1 (5 bases). From germline, CDR1 is SGHNT and CDR2 YYREEE (reference sequence). This CDR3 is built from 13 residues. The V end lost 2 bases, the J end lost 5 bases, and 11 bases lay between the germline ends. Written as DNA, the CDR3 is TGTGCCAGCAGCTTTTTAGCCAGGGACGAGCAGTACTTC. Encoded protein: CASSFLARDEQYF.

The chain joins TRBV10-3 to TRBJ2-1; 7 bases are shared with TRBD2. V shed 6 bases and J 0 bases; nucleotides not matched to a gene: 8. CDR1 is ENHRY, CDR2 SYGVKD, per germline. This CDR3 contains 16 residues. In nucleotides, the CDR3 is TGTGCCATCAGCAGACTAGCCCCTAGCTCCTACAATGAGCAGTTCTTC. This codes for CAISRLAPSSYNEQFF.

The chain carries TRBV7-9 and TRBJ2-1; maybe TRBD2 (5 bases). The CDR3 is made up of 16 amino acids. V lost 5 bases, J lost 7 bases, and 21 bases lay in between. Germline CDR1 reads SEHNR; CDR2 reads FQNEAQ (reference sequence). The CDR3 bases are TGTGCCAGCAGCCCTGGACTCATCTCAGATATGAATGAGCAGTTCTTC. Residues: CASSPGLISDMNEQFF.

The chain employs TRBV27 and TRBJ2-5; 15 bases line up with TRBD2. With 5 bases clipped from V and 4 bases from J, the junction kept 8 bases outside the gene matches. CDR1 MNHEY and CDR2 SMNVEV come from the germline V gene (reference sequence). The CDR3 runs 17 residues. CDR3: CASSPGLAGGPSETQYF. Written as DNA, the CDR3 is TGTGCCAGCAGTCCAGGACTAGCGGGAGGGCCATCAGAGACCCAGTACTTC.

V gene TRBV28 combines with J gene TRBJ2-7; 7 positions agree with TRBD1. CDR1 and CDR2 from the germline V gene are MDHEN and SYDVKM. J was trimmed by 3 bases and V by 6 bases; bases with no gene match: 14. The CDR3 consists of 16 residues. The CDR3: CASSNKSRGNFYEQYF. The CDR3 coding sequence is TGTGCCAGCAGCAACAAGTCCAGGGGGAATTTCTACGAGCAGTACTTC. Full variable domain (outside the CDR3, taken from reference TRBV28 and TRBJ2-7): DVKVTQSSRYLVKRTGEKVFLECVQDMDHENMFWYRQDPGLGLRLIYFSYDVKMKEKGDIPEGYSVSREKKERFSLILESASTNQTSMYLCASSNKSRGNFYEQYFGPGTRLTVT.

This clone was seen a single time. This chain links TRBV15 with TRBJ2-7, with 9 bases fitting TRBD2. CDR1 is LNHNV, CDR2 YYDKDF, per germline (reference sequence). Losses at the gene ends were 10 bases for V and 1 base for J; bases not matched to a gene: 8. The CDR3 spans 14 residues. The CDR3 coding sequence is TGTGCCATCAGTAGCGGGAGTAAGTCCTACGAGCAGTACTTC. It yields the protein CAISSGSKSYEQYF.

V is TRBV19 and J is TRBJ2-2; D might be TRBD1 (5 bases). Trimming removed 3 bases at V and 6 bases at J, with 14 bases between. Germline V lookup: CDR1 LNHDA, CDR2 SQIVND (reference sequence). This CDR3 contains 15 residues. The CDR3 DNA is TGTGCCAGTAGTATTGCAGGGTATGGGTCCGGGGAGCTGTTTTTT. As protein: CASSIAGYGSGELFF.

V usage is TRBV27 and J usage is TRBJ2-5; 7 bases match TRBD2. The assigned J gene may be wrong: the sequence end matches TRBJ2-7 better. CDR3 size: 14 residues. In germline, CDR1 is MNHEY, CDR2 SMNVEV (reference sequence). DNA for the CDR3: TGTGCCAGCAGTTTTGGGGGGGTTCTAAACGAGCAGTACTTC. It specifies CASSFGGVLNEQYF.

The rearrangement uses TRBV6-1 and TRBJ1-1; D gene ambiguous. Deletions cut 2 bases from V and 7 bases from J, with 8 bases between. The CDR3 consists of 12 residues. Germline V gives CDR1 MNHNS, CDR2 SASEGT. DNA of the CDR3: TGTGCCAGCAGTGAATACCGAGTTGAAGCTTTCTTT. Translation gives CASSEYRVEAFF.

In its sample, this clone was seen once. This chain connects TRBV10-3 to TRBJ2-2; 10 bases line up with TRBD1. The CDR3 covers 14 residues. The germline CDR1 and CDR2 sequences are ENHRY and SYGVKD. J lost 6 bases, V lost 2 bases, and 0 bases had no gene match. The CDR3: CAISEGQGAGELFF. The CDR3 DNA reads as TGTGCCATCAGTGAGGGACAGGGGGCCGGGGAGCTGTTTTTT.

The chain has TRBV6-1 and TRBJ2-3; 13 nucleotides align to TRBD2. J gave up 5 bases and V 5 bases, and 4 bases lay outside the gene matches. CDR1 is MNHNS, CDR2 SASEGT, per germline. CDR3 length equals 15 residues. The CDR3 reads CASSSGLAGVDTQYF. In DNA form, the CDR3 reads TGTGCCAGCAGTTCCGGACTAGCGGGGGTAGATACGCAGTATTTT.

This clone was found once. The junction and the germline gene differ at one end; a read error may be behind it. The chain joins TRBV28 to TRBJ1-2; D possibly corresponds to TRBD1 (5 bases). This CDR3 is 13 amino acids long. Germline lookup yields CDR1 MDHEN and CDR2 SYDVKM. CDR3 protein: CASSGNPARGWRF. The CDR3 DNA reads TGTGCCAGCAGTGGAAACCCAGCGCGGGGGTGGCGGTTC.

The chain uses TRBV2 and TRBJ2-5; perhaps TRBD1 as D (6 bases). V lost 6 bases, J lost 0 bases, and 11 bases lay in between. CDR1 is SNHLY and CDR2 is FYNNEI in the germline V gene. CDR3 size: 14 residues. This chain's CDR3 is CASRDGQYQETQYF. The CDR3 nucleotides are TGTGCCAGCAGAGATGGACAGTACCAAGAGACCCAGTACTTC.